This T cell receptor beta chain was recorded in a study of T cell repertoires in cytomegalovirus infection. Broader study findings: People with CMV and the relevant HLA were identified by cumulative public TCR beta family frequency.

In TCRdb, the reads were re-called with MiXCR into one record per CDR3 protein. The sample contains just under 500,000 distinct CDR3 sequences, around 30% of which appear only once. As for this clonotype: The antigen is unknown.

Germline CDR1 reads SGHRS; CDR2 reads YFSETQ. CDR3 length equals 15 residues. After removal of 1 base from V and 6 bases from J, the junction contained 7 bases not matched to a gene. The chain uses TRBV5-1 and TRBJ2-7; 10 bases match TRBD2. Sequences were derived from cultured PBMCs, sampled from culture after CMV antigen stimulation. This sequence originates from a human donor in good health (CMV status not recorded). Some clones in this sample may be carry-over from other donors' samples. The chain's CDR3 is CASSLFTSGNLEQYF. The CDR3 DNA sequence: TGCGCCAGCAGCTTGTTTACTAGCGGGAATCTCGAGCAGTACTTC.